Sequencing of this T cell receptor (beta chain) was carried out in a study of long-term antiretroviral therapy in people with HIV. Study-wide findings and caveats: Post-ART samples showed increased diversity that remained below transplant donor control levels. Pre-ART-expanded clones dominated the repertoire at all time points.

Comments on this clone: Its antigen is as yet unknown.

Run at survey level, the immunoSEQ assay was version v3.0. Assay: immunoSEQ multiplex PCR; the TCRdb copy retains only in-frame clones and omits some. Of tens of thousands of clones detected, roughly 80% appear once; the ten largest clones hold around 5.9%. Participants living with HIV all received treatment in the United States. CDR1 is SGHRS, CDR2 YFSETQ, per germline. The CDR3 spans 16 residues. V gave up 2 bases and J gave up 0 bases, with 14 bases separating them. The source material was unsorted PBMCs, sampled 1 year after starting antiretroviral therapy. This receptor was identified in a man aged 18 to 30 with HIV. The genes are TRBV5-1 and TRBJ1-1, with no clear D. CDR3 in amino acids: CASSFRAVHMNTEAFF. For the CDR3, the DNA is TGCGCCAGCAGCTTTAGGGCAGTGCACATGAACACTGAAGCTTTCTTT.